The clone carrying this TCR beta chain has ten or more counts. The record originates from a study of early T cells in non-severe SARS-CoV-2 infection. Study summary: Alpha and beta chains were unpaired, from unsorted whole-blood bulk RNA.

There are 17 residues in the CDR3. The V end lost 3 bases, the J end lost 5 bases, and 17 bases lay between the germline ends. Per the germline V gene, CDR1 is ENHRY and CDR2 is SYGVKD. Each single cDNA molecule received a unique molecular identifier. TCRdb redid the calling of the 5' RACE reads with MiXCR, one entry per CDR3 protein. The table shows some 37,000 distinct CDR3 sequences, with 9% to 10% occurring only once. This clonotype was sampled from an adult who was a healthcare worker with PCR-confirmed SARS-CoV-2 infection or an uninfected control (not recorded which). The V and J genes are TRBV10-3 and TRBJ1-6; tentatively, D is TRBD1 (6 bases). Sequencing was carried out using whole blood. The CDR3 region has the DNA TGTGCCATCAGTGAAAGTCAGGGGTTAAGGGATAATTCACCCCTCCACTTT. Translation gives CAISESQGLRDNSPLHF.